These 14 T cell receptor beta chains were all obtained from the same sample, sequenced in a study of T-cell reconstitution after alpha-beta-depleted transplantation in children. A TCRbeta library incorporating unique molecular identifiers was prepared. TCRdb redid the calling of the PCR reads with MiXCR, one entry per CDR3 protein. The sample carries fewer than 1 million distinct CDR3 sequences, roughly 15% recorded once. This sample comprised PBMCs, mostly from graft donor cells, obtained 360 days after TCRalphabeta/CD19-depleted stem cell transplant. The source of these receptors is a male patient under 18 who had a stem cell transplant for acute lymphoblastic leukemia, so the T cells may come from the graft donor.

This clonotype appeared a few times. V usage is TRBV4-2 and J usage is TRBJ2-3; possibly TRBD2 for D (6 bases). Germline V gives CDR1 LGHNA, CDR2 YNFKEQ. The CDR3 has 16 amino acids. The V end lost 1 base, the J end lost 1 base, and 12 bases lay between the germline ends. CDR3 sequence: CASSQVQAGGTDTQYF. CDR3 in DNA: TGTGCCAGCAGCCAAGTGCAAGCGGGTGGCACAGATACGCAGTATTTT.

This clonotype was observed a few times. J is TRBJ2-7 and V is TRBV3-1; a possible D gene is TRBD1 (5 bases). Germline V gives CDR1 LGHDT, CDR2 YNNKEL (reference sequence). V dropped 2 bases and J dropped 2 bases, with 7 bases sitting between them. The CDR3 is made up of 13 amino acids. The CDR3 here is CASSQQGTYEQYF. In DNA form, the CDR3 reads TGTGCCAGCAGCCAACAGGGTACCTACGAGCAGTACTTC.

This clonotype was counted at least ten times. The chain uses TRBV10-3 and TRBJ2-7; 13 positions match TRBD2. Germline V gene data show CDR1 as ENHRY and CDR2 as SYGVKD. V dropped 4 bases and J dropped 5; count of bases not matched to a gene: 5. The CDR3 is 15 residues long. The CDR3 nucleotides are TGTGCCATCAGTGTGAGGACTAGCGGGAGAGACGAGCAGTACTTC. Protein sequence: CAISVRTSGRDEQYF.

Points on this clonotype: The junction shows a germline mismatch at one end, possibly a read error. The chain's CDR3 is CASSYSTAAVAGGLFF. The DNA of the CDR3 is TGTGCCAGCAGTTACTCGACGGCGGCAGTGGCGGGGGGGCTGTTTTTT. This sequence joins TRBV6-5 and TRBJ2-2, with 8 bases fitting TRBD2. The CDR3 consists of 16 residues. Germline-derived CDR1 and CDR2 are MNHEY and SVGAGI.

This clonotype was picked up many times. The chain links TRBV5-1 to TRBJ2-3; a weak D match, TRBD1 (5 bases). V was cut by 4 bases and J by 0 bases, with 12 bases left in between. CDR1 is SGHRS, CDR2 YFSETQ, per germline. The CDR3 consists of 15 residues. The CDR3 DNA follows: TGCGCCAGCAGCCATACGGACACTAGCACAGATACGCAGTATTTT. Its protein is CASSHTDTSTDTQYF.

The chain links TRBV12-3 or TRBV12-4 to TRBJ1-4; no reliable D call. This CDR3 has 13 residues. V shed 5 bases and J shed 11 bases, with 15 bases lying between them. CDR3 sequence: CASSRTPAGKLFF. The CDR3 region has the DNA TGTGCCAGCAGTCGGACGCCCGCGGGGAAACTGTTTTTT.

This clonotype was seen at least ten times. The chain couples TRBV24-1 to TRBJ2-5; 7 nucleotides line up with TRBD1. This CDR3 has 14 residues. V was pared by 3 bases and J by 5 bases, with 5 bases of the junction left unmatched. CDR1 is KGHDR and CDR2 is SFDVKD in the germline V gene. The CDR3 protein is CATSDPTGMETQYF. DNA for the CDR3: TGTGCCACCAGTGATCCGACAGGGATGGAGACCCAGTACTTC.

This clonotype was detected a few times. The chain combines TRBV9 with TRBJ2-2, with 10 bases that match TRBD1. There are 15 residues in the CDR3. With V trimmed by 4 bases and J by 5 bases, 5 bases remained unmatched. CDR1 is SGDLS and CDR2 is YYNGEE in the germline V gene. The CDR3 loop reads CASSSRDRGTGELFF. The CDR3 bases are TGTGCCAGCAGCTCCCGGGACAGGGGAACCGGGGAGCTGTTTTTT.

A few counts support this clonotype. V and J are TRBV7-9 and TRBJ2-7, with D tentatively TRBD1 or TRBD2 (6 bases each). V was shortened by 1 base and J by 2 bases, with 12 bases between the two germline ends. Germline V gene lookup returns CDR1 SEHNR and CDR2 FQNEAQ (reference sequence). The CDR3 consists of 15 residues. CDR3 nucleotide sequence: TGTGCCAGCAGCTTAGAAGGGGGGTCCACCTACGAGCAGTACTTC. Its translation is CASSLEGGSTYEQYF.

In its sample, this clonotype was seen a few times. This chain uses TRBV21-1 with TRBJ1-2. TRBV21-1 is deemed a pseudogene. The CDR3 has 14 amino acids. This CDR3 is CARARWQTNYGYTF. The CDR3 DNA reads TGTGCCAGAGCTCGGTGGCAGACCAACTATGGCTACACCTTC.

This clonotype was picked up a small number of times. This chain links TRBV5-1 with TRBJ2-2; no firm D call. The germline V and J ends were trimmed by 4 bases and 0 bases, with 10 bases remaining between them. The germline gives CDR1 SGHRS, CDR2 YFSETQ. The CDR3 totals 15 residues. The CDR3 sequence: CASSPSVANTGELFF. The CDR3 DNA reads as TGCGCCAGCAGCCCCTCCGTGGCGAACACCGGGGAGCTGTTTTTT. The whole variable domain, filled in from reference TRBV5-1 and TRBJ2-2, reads KAGVTQTPRYLIKTRGQQVTLSCSPISGHRSVSWYQQTPGQGLQFLFEYFSETQRNKGNFPGRFSGRQFSNSRSEMNVSTLELGDSALYLCASSPSVANTGELFFGEGSRLTVL.

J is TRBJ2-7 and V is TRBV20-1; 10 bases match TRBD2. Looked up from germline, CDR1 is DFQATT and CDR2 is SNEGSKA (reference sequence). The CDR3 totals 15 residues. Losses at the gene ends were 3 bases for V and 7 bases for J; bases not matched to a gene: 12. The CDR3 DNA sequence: TGCAGTGCTAGCACTGTTAGCGGGAGGTCGGGGGAGCAGTACTTC. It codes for CSASTVSGRSGEQYF.

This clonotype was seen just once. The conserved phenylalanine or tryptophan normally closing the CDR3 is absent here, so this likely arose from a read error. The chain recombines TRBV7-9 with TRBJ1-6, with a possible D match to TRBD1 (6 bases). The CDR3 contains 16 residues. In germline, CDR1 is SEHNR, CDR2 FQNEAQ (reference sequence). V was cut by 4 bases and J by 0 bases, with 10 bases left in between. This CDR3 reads CASSSRGSSYNSPLHL. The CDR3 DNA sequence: TGTGCCAGCAGCTCTAGGGGGAGCTCCTATAATTCACCCCTCCACCTT.

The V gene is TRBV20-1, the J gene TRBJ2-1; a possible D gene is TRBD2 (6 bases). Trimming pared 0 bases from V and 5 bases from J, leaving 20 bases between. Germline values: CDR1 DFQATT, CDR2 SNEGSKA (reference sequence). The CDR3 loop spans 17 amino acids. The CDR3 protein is CSARDHKRTGVDNEQFF. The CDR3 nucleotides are TGCAGTGCTAGAGATCATAAAAGGACGGGAGTGGACAATGAGCAGTTCTTC.